The T cell receptor (beta chain) under discussion was sequenced for a study of blood T cell repertoires in COVID-19. Sequencing was performed with immunoSEQ multiplex PCR; in TCRdb, only in-frame clones are kept and a portion is missing. This sample has nearly 250,000 clones, with around 90% found just once. V lost 3 bases to trimming and J lost 0 bases, with 22 bases between them. The CDR3 length is 19 residues. CDR1 WNHNN and CDR2 SYGVQD come from the germline V gene (reference sequence). This TCR came from a man over 45 who had been exposed to COVID-19. This chain links TRBV10-1 with TRBJ2-3; D is perhaps TRBD2 (6 bases). The sequenced material came from PBMCs or T cells enriched from blood (not recorded which). CDR3 loop: CASSEVEGPLPSSTDTQYF. The CDR3 DNA sequence: TGCGCCAGCAGTGAAGTGGAGGGGCCCCTACCCTCTAGCACAGATACGCAGTATTTT.